The entry below gives a single TCR beta chain sequence along with its context. Its target antigen remains unknown. Per-base quality was not reported, and no clone a single base away is much larger than it. CDR1 and CDR2, per the germline V gene (reference sequence), are SEHNR and FQNEAQ. The CDR3 measures 15 amino acids from cysteine to phenylalanine. The retained sequence is limited to the CDR3, 45 bases, with the frame set at the first base. The V and J ends are trimmed by 5 bases and 4 bases, leaving 17 bases between them. The sample originates from a study of response to subunit inactivated influenza vaccine (dated by TCRdb to about 2018). Context from the whole study: To follow how T cells responded to a trivalent subunit inactivated influenza vaccine, the researchers relied on deep quantitative profiling of the T cell receptor repertoire.

Receptors were amplified or captured by RT-PCR. The reads were generated on an Illumina HiSeq 2500. The public reads were reprocessed in TCRdb via fastp at Q25 and MiXCR, keeping in-frame beta chains. Rows with a matching CDR3 protein are joined into one entry that keeps the most common DNA and genes. The sample contains about 580,000 distinct CDR3 sequences, about 15% of them found a single time. The top ten clones comprise 11% of the sample. Overall study results and their limits: The authors suggested that each seasonal influenza vaccination may recruit only a limited number of new T cells.

The receptor's source is a man aged 50-60 years who received an inactivated influenza vaccine. Donor details come from another sample of the same person, matched by shared clones. Sequencing was performed on PBMCs from blood, taken 11 to 12 days after vaccination. The chain employs TRBV7-9 and TRBJ1-2, with a tentative D gene TRBD1 over 5 matching bases. The DNA sequence reads TGTGCCAGCAGCCCCTATCGTGGGGCTGGCTATGGCTACACCTTC. It specifies CASSPYRGAGYGYTF.